This is a list of T cell receptor beta chains from one sample in a study of T cell responses to AZD1222 COVID-19 vaccine. Assay used: immunoSEQ multiplex PCR; TCRdb lists only in-frame clones, some missing. The repertoire consists of 75,000 to 100,000 clones, with 85% to 95% occurring once and the leading ten covering approximately 11%. The specimen was peripheral blood, collected on day 0 of AZD1222 vaccination. The receptors originated from an adult in good health. Both conserved end residues are part of each CDR3. The D gene is left open where the match is weak. Not all rows give a size; the values are once, few, many and, for expanded clones, a class.

J gene	D gene	clone size	CDR3 length	V gene	CDR3 DNA	CDR3 protein
TRBJ2-7	TRBD2	.	15	TRBV6-5	TGTGCCAGTGGGGGGGGACGGCGTCTTCCCTACGAGCAGTACTTC	CASGGGRRLPYEQYF
TRBJ1-3	.	.	17	TRBV11-3	TGTGCCAGCAGCTTAGTTCCTCGCCCGAGCTCTGGAAACACCATATATTTT	CASSLVPRPSSGNTIYF
TRBJ2-3	.	.	15	TRBV28	TGTGCCAGCAGTTTCAGGACAGGCGGGAAAATTACGCAGTATTTT	CASSFRTGGKITQYF
TRBJ2-2	.	once	16	TRBV30	TGTGCCTGGACCTCGTGGGGCCCGGCGAACACCGGGGAGCTGTTTTTT	CAWTSWGPANTGELFF
TRBJ2-5	.	.	13	TRBV3-1/TRBV3-2	TGTGCCAGCAGCCCGGGACTTTCGATAGCCCAGTACTTC	CASSPGLSIAQYF
TRBJ1-1	.	.	15	TRBV9	TGTGCCAGCAGCTTTTACCCAGGGACGAACACTGAAGCTTTCTTT	CASSFYPGTNTEAFF
TRBJ1-3	.	.	15	TRBV7-2	TGTGCCAGCAGCCCCAGGGACCTCTCTGGAAACACCATATATTTT	CASSPRDLSGNTIYF
TRBJ2-5	TRBD2	.	20	TRBV6-1	TGTGCCAGCAGTGTCCGGCGACAGGGGGTCTGGACTAGCGGGCAAGAGACCCAGTACTTC	CASSVRRQGVWTSGQETQYF
TRBJ1-6	TRBD1	.	15	TRBV5-1	TGCGCCAGCAGCTTGGGGACAGGTGGGGAATCACCCCTCCACTTT	CASSLGTGGESPLHF
TRBJ2-7	.	once	14	TRBV7-9	TGTGCCAGCAGCTTGCGGCGAGGCTCCTACGAGCAGTACTTC	CASSLRRGSYEQYF
TRBJ1-2	.	.	16	TRBV7-2	TGTGCCAGCAGCCCTTCGACAGGTACAACTAACTATGGCTACACCTTC	CASSPSTGTTNYGYTF
TRBJ1-6	TRBD1	.	18	TRBV6-7	TGTGCCAGCAGTTACTCCGTGACAGGGGGCAAGGGCGGTTCACCCCTCCACTTT	CASSYSVTGGKGGSPLHF
TRBJ1-2	.	.	16	TRBV5-6	TGTGCCAGCAGCTTTCAGGGGACCGGGACCACAACGGGCTACACCTTC	CASSFQGTGTTTGYTF
TRBJ1-1	.	.	11	TRBV20-1	TGCAGTGCGTCCTTACTCGGGGAAGCTTTCTTT	CSASLLGEAFF